This is a list of T cell receptor beta chains from one sample in a study of shared clonotypes between healthy human individuals. The protocol was immunoSEQ multiplex PCR, while the TCRdb copy is restricted to in-frame clones and leaves out a portion. The sample contains about 2 million clones, approximately 94% of which appear only once. The sample consisted of naive CD8+ T cells sorted from blood. These receptors were obtained from a man aged 18 to 29 in good health. Both conserved end residues are part of each CDR3. The order of the fields is J gene, V gene, clone size, D gene, CDR3 DNA, CDR3 protein. A D gene is named only where the DNA matches it firmly. Clone size is shown for a subset of rows, as once, few, many or a class of expanded clone.

j_call: TRBJ2-7
v_call: TRBV7-2
clone_size: -
d_call: TRBD2
cdr3_nt: TGTGCCAGCAGCTCAACTAGCGGGGACTCCTACGAGCAGTACTTC
cdr3_aa: CASSSTSGDSYEQYF

j_call: TRBJ2-1
v_call: TRBV5-1
clone_size: -
d_call: -
cdr3_nt: TGCGCCAGCAGCTTGGGACAGGCCTACAATGAGCAGTTCTTC
cdr3_aa: CASSLGQAYNEQFF

j_call: TRBJ1-3
v_call: TRBV13
clone_size: -
d_call: TRBD1
cdr3_nt: TGTGCCAGCAGCCCCACCGGGACAGGATTCGGAAACACCATATATTTT
cdr3_aa: CASSPTGTGFGNTIYF

j_call: TRBJ1-3
v_call: TRBV5-6
clone_size: -
d_call: -
cdr3_nt: TGTGCCAGCAGCTTGGCCAACCCGGGATCGGACACCATATATTTT
cdr3_aa: CASSLANPGSDTIYF

j_call: TRBJ2-3
v_call: TRBV4-2
clone_size: -
d_call: TRBD2
cdr3_nt: TGTGCCAGCAGCCATTACGGGGGGTCGGAAGATACGCAGTATTTT
cdr3_aa: CASSHYGGSEDTQYF

j_call: TRBJ2-7
v_call: TRBV6-5
clone_size: -
d_call: -
cdr3_nt: TGTGCCAGCAGTTACTCGATGGACAGCTCCTACGAGCAGTACTTC
cdr3_aa: CASSYSMDSSYEQYF

j_call: TRBJ2-7
v_call: TRBV7-9
clone_size: -
d_call: TRBD2
cdr3_nt: TGTGCCAGCAGCTCCGTGGCGGGAGGGCCCCACGAGCAGTACTTC
cdr3_aa: CASSSVAGGPHEQYF

j_call: TRBJ1-6
v_call: TRBV30
clone_size: -
d_call: -
cdr3_nt: TGTGCCTGGAGTGTGGCAGTTAATTCACCCCTCCACTTT
cdr3_aa: CAWSVAVNSPLHF

j_call: TRBJ2-3
v_call: TRBV9
clone_size: -
d_call: -
cdr3_nt: TGTGCCAGCAGCAAGGGGGGGACTCCCACCGACGCGCAGTATTTT
cdr3_aa: CASSKGGTPTDAQYF

j_call: TRBJ2-1
v_call: TRBV6-1
clone_size: -
d_call: -
cdr3_nt: TGTGCCAGCAGTGTCCCGTGGGACGGACTCAACAATGAGCAGTTCTTC
cdr3_aa: CASSVPWDGLNNEQFF

j_call: TRBJ1-5
v_call: TRBV6-6
clone_size: -
d_call: TRBD1
cdr3_nt: TGTGCCAGCAAAAGGACAGGGGATAGCAATCAGCCCCAGCATTTT
cdr3_aa: CASKRTGDSNQPQHF

j_call: TRBJ2-7
v_call: TRBV19
clone_size: -
d_call: -
cdr3_nt: TGTGCCAGTAGTATGGGTGGTTACGAGCAGTACTTC
cdr3_aa: CASSMGGYEQYF

j_call: TRBJ2-2
v_call: TRBV6-5
clone_size: -
d_call: -
cdr3_nt: TGTGCCAGCAGCCCCACGAAATCGCCCGGGGAGCTGTTTTTT
cdr3_aa: CASSPTKSPGELFF

j_call: TRBJ2-5
v_call: TRBV7-2
clone_size: once
d_call: -
cdr3_nt: TGTGCCAGCAGCCTGTGGGCCCTGGAAGAGACCCAGTACTTC
cdr3_aa: CASSLWALEETQYF

j_call: TRBJ1-1
v_call: TRBV4-3
clone_size: -
d_call: -
cdr3_nt: TGCGCCAGCAGCCAAGTAGGCACAGGGAACACTGAAGCTTTCTTT
cdr3_aa: CASSQVGTGNTEAFF

j_call: TRBJ2-1
v_call: TRBV27
clone_size: -
d_call: TRBD2
cdr3_nt: TGTGCCAGCGGGACTAGCGGGGGGGCTGGTAATGAGCAGTTCTTC
cdr3_aa: CASGTSGGAGNEQFF

j_call: TRBJ2-1
v_call: TRBV4-3
clone_size: -
d_call: -
cdr3_nt: TGCGCCAGCAGCCAAGAGACTAGGACCTACAATGAGCAGTTCTTC
cdr3_aa: CASSQETRTYNEQFF

j_call: TRBJ2-7
v_call: TRBV7-2
clone_size: -
d_call: -
cdr3_nt: TGTGCCAGCAGCTCCATCCTCGAACAGGGCGTCGACGAGCAGTACTTC
cdr3_aa: CASSSILEQGVDEQYF

j_call: TRBJ1-1
v_call: TRBV6-5
clone_size: -
d_call: TRBD1
cdr3_nt: TGTGCCAGCAGTTATAGCGGGACAGGGGCGAATGAAGCTTTCTTT
cdr3_aa: CASSYSGTGANEAFF

j_call: TRBJ1-4
v_call: TRBV5-6
clone_size: -
d_call: -
cdr3_nt: TGTGCCAGCAGCAGCCAGACTTTGGCGGGTGAAAAACTGTTTTTT
cdr3_aa: CASSSQTLAGEKLFF

j_call: TRBJ2-7
v_call: TRBV7-2
clone_size: -
d_call: TRBD2
cdr3_nt: TGTGCCAGCAGCTTAAAGGGTCCGACTAGCGGATCCTACGAGCAGTACTTC
cdr3_aa: CASSLKGPTSGSYEQYF

j_call: TRBJ2-7
v_call: TRBV5-1
clone_size: -
d_call: TRBD1
cdr3_nt: TGCGCCAGCACCCAAGGACAGGGGGCGGGATCCTACGAGCAGTACTTC
cdr3_aa: CASTQGQGAGSYEQYF

j_call: TRBJ2-4
v_call: TRBV10-3
clone_size: -
d_call: TRBD2
cdr3_nt: TGTGCCATCAGCGACCCTAGCGGAGCCAAAAACATTCAGTACTTC
cdr3_aa: CAISDPSGAKNIQYF

j_call: TRBJ2-7
v_call: TRBV7-2
clone_size: -
d_call: -
cdr3_nt: TGTGCCAGCAGCTTCGGCAGGGGTGGAGGTTACGAGCAGTACTTC
cdr3_aa: CASSFGRGGGYEQYF

j_call: TRBJ2-7
v_call: TRBV7-9
clone_size: -
d_call: -
cdr3_nt: TGTGCCAGCAGCCCCGTAAGCTACGAGCAGTACTTC
cdr3_aa: CASSPVSYEQYF

j_call: TRBJ1-5
v_call: TRBV5-1
clone_size: -
d_call: -
cdr3_nt: TGCGCCAGCAGCTTTAATCCCGATAGCAATCAGCCCCAGCATTTT
cdr3_aa: CASSFNPDSNQPQHF

j_call: TRBJ2-7
v_call: TRBV28
clone_size: -
d_call: -
cdr3_nt: TGTGCCAGCAGTTTACCTCTGCGGGAGCAGTACTTC
cdr3_aa: CASSLPLREQYF

j_call: TRBJ2-5
v_call: TRBV27
clone_size: -
d_call: TRBD2
cdr3_nt: TGTGCCAGCAGTTCATCGACTAGCGGGAGTGGGGAGACCCAGTACTTC
cdr3_aa: CASSSSTSGSGETQYF

j_call: TRBJ2-7
v_call: TRBV7-6
clone_size: once
d_call: TRBD1
cdr3_nt: TGTGCCAGCAGTCGACTCGTACAGGGGTACTACGAGCAGTACTTC
cdr3_aa: CASSRLVQGYYEQYF

j_call: TRBJ1-1
v_call: TRBV4-2
clone_size: -
d_call: -
cdr3_nt: TGTGCCAGCAGCCCAACCTACGCGGGCGGGGGTGAAGCTTTCTTT
cdr3_aa: CASSPTYAGGGEAFF

j_call: TRBJ2-7
v_call: TRBV19
clone_size: once
d_call: -
cdr3_nt: TGTGCCAGTAGTATGTACAACTCCTACGAGCAGTACTTC
cdr3_aa: CASSMYNSYEQYF